This passage covers 32 T cell receptor beta chains from one sample sequenced in a study of molecular identifiers for immune sequencing clone quantification. TCRdb used MiXCR to reprocess the PCR reads, holding one entry per CDR3 protein. The sample yields some 320,000 distinct CDR3 sequences, around 21% seen once. The sample was naive CD8+ T cells from blood, with Jurkat cell RNA spiked in. Indicated subset: FACS-sorted CD8+CD4-CCR7+CD45RA+ naive T cells. Receptors originate from a human donor in good health. Some libraries in this study had Jurkat cell RNA spiked in.

The CDR3 loop reads CASRTASYEQYF. The CDR3 nucleotides are TGTGCCAGCAGGACTGCGAGCTACGAGCAGTACTTC. The V gene is TRBV6-1, the J gene TRBJ2-7; D remains ambiguous. This CDR3 contains 12 residues. Germline loops: CDR1 MNHNS, CDR2 SASEGT. V was trimmed by 6 bases and J by 3 bases, leaving 9 bases between them.

The table lists this clonotype with many counts. This sequence joins TRBV28 and TRBJ2-5; no clear D gene. Germline assignment: CDR1 MDHEN and CDR2 SYDVKM. V lost 2 bases and J 3 bases, leaving 13 bases between the germline ends. The CDR3 extends over 15 amino acids. The CDR3 reads CASSLPTDTEETQYF. CDR3 sequence (DNA): TGTGCCAGCAGTTTACCCACAGACACCGAAGAGACCCAGTACTTC.

The V call is TRBV6-1, the J call TRBJ1-5, with a possible D match to TRBD1 (5 bases). The ends were cut back, 0 bases at V and 7 bases at J, with 10 bases in the middle. The CDR3 runs 14 residues. CDR1 and CDR2 from the germline V gene are MNHNS and SASEGT. The CDR3 bases are TGTGCCAGCAGTGAAGCAGGATGGGGGCAGCCCCAGCATTTT. Its translation is CASSEAGWGQPQHF.

With regard to this clonotype: One junction end does not reproduce the germline sequence, and a read error may be involved. The chain recombines TRBV29-1 with TRBJ2-3, with D perhaps TRBD1 (5 bases). The CDR3 contains 14 residues. Germline CDR1 and CDR2: SQVTM and ANQGSEA. DNA of the CDR3: TGCAGCGTTGAAGACCTGGGAAATACAGGTACGCAGTATTTT. It specifies CSVEDLGNTGTQYF.

This clonotype appeared many times. The rearrangement links TRBV27 to TRBJ2-7; 8 bases match TRBD2. Germline V lookup: CDR1 MNHEY, CDR2 SMNVEV (reference sequence). This CDR3 comprises 16 residues. V was clipped by 4 bases and J by 5 bases; unmatched bases: 13. The CDR3 DNA follows: TGTGCCAGCAGTTCCCTCACCGGGACTAGGGCCCACGAGCAGTACTTC. Its protein product is CASSSLTGTRAHEQYF.

This clonotype was seen a few times. V usage is TRBV20-1 and J usage is TRBJ2-3; TRBD1 matches at 7 bases. Losses at the gene ends were 4 bases for V and 1 base for J; bases not matched to a gene: 8. This CDR3 spans 15 amino acids. Germline V gene data show CDR1 as DFQATT and CDR2 as SNEGSKA (reference sequence). The CDR3 DNA follows: TGCAGTGCTAAAAAAGGGGACAGACGCACAGATACGCAGTATTTT. It specifies CSAKKGDRRTDTQYF.

This clonotype was detected many times. V and J are TRBV20-1 and TRBJ1-2; D is undetermined. In germline, CDR1 is DFQATT, CDR2 SNEGSKA (reference sequence). This CDR3 region has 12 residues. Trimming cost V 3 bases and J 6 bases, with 11 bases left between them. The DNA of the CDR3 is TGCAGTGCTAGTCCGGAACCGGATGGCTACACCTTC. Amino acid sequence: CSASPEPDGYTF.

This clonotype was detected many times. The gene calls are TRBV5-1 and TRBJ2-1; D possibly corresponds to TRBD2 (5 bases). Germline V gene lookup returns CDR1 SGHRS and CDR2 YFSETQ. The length of the CDR3 is 16 residues. V lost 4 bases, J lost 4 bases, and 18 bases lay in between. Here the CDR3 DNA reads TGCGCCAGCAGCCCGGAGGACTGGGTTTCGTACAATGAGCAGTTCTTC. It is translated as CASSPEDWVSYNEQFF.

This clonotype was counted many times. The chain employs TRBV5-8 and TRBJ2-7; 8 bases agree with TRBD1. The CDR3 is 13 residues long. Germline V gene sequence: CDR1 SGHTS, CDR2 YDEGEE. With V trimmed by 4 bases and J by 4 bases, 4 bases remained unmatched. The DNA of the CDR3 is TGTGCCAGCAGCACTAGACAGGGGTACGAGCAGTACTTC. It specifies CASSTRQGYEQYF.

For this clonotype: A much larger clone lies one base from this, so it may be a read error. The chain has TRBV29-1 and TRBJ1-3; D gene unclear. Germline V gene data show CDR1 as SQVTM and CDR2 as ANQGSEA. This CDR3 has 11 amino acids. CDR3 amino acids: CSVLSGYTIYF. CDR3 DNA sequence: TGCAGCGTTTTATCTGGATACACCATATATTTT. Using reference TRBV29-1 and TRBJ1-3 for the parts outside the CDR3, the full variable domain is SAVISQKPSRDICQRGTSLTIQCQVDSQVTMMFWYRQQPGQSLTLIATANQGSEATYESGFVIDKFPISRPNLTFSTLTVSNMSPEDSSIYLCSVLSGYTIYFGEGSWLTVV.

This clonotype was recorded many times. The J gene is TRBJ2-2, the V gene TRBV7-9, with 7 bases matching TRBD1. CDR3 size: 16 residues. Germline CDR1 is SEHNR and CDR2 is FQNEAQ (reference sequence). Unmatched junction bases numbered 12, after V lost 5 bases and J lost 6 bases. CDR3 sequence (DNA): TGTGCCAGCAGCCGTACAGGGGACCTAACACCCGGGGAGCTGTTTTTT. This encodes CASSRTGDLTPGELFF.

The table lists this clonotype with many counts. The V and J genes are TRBV2 and TRBJ2-5, with a possible D match to TRBD1 (5 bases). The germline V gene has CDR1 SNHLY and CDR2 FYNNEI. This CDR3 has 12 amino acids. With 11 bases removed from V and 5 bases from J, the gap between germline ends came to 15 bases. DNA for the CDR3: TGTGCCTTAAAAGACAGAGTTGAGACCCAGTACTTC. Translated: CALKDRVETQYF.

Many counts were recorded for this clonotype. V usage is TRBV2 and J usage is TRBJ2-3; 10 nucleotides match TRBD1. There are 17 residues in the CDR3. After removal of 7 bases from V and 1 base from J, the junction contained 11 bases not matched to a gene. Germline-derived CDR1 and CDR2 are SNHLY and FYNNEI. CDR3 in amino acids: CASTKDRGEGGTDTQYF. CDR3 sequence (DNA): TGTGCCAGCACGAAGGACAGGGGGGAAGGGGGCACAGATACGCAGTATTTT.

This clonotype was observed a few times. The junction differs from germline at one of its ends, possibly a read error. The V gene is TRBV27, the J gene TRBJ2-5; TRBD2 matches at 10 bases. CDR1 and CDR2 (germline): MNHEY, SMNVEV (reference sequence). The CDR3 extends over 16 amino acids. CDR3 coding DNA: TGTGCCAGCGGTTTATTGTCTAGCGGGGGCCAAGAGACCCAGTACTTC. As protein: CASGLLSSGGQETQYF.

This clonotype was detected many times. The chain couples TRBV9 to TRBJ2-7; no firm D call. Trimming pared 0 bases from V and 3 bases from J, leaving 13 bases between. CDR1 is SGDLS, CDR2 YYNGEE, per germline. The CDR3 consists of 15 residues. The CDR3, as DNA: TGTGCCAGCAGCGTAGCAGGCGCGTTCGGCTACGAGCAGTACTTC. Protein product: CASSVAGAFGYEQYF.

A word on this clonotype: This may be a read error, as it is one base from a much larger clone. In this CDR3 the conserved last residue, phenylalanine or tryptophan, is missing, so a read error is likely. The rearrangement links TRBV5-6 to TRBJ2-7, with 8 nucleotides matching TRBD1. This CDR3 spans 14 amino acids. From germline, CDR1 is SGHDT and CDR2 YYEEEE. With V trimmed by 4 bases and J by 1 base, 4 bases remained unmatched. The CDR3 nucleotides are TGTGCCAGCAGCGAAGGACAGGGTTCCTACGAGCAGTACCTC. The encoded protein is CASSEGQGSYEQYL.

This clonotype was picked up one time. One end of the junction is discordant with germline, which a read error may explain. The chain carries TRBV7-2 and TRBJ2-7, with D possibly TRBD1 on 6 matching bases. There are 18 residues in the CDR3. Per the germline V gene, CDR1 is SGHTA and CDR2 is FQGNSA. The CDR3, as DNA: TGTGCCAGCAGCTCTAGGACAGAGGCCACTAAGAGGAAATACGAGCAGCACTTC. This gives the protein CASSSRTEATKRKYEQHF.

The V call is TRBV6-5, the J call TRBJ2-3; TRBD2 matches 11 bases. The CDR3 extends over 15 amino acids. V shed 6 bases, J shed 6 bases, and the junction held 8 bases outside the gene matches. Germline-derived CDR1 and CDR2 are MNHEY and SVGAGI. The CDR3 is CASSQTSGESDTQYF. CDR3 nucleotide sequence: TGTGCCAGCAGCCAGACTAGCGGGGAGTCGGATACGCAGTATTTT.

In this sample, this clonotype turned up many times. The J gene is TRBJ2-3, the V gene TRBV12-3 or TRBV12-4; 14 bases line up with TRBD2. V lost 5 bases, J lost 5 bases, and 6 bases stayed unmatched. The CDR3 totals 16 residues. The CDR3 loop reads CASSPRTSGGIDTQYF. CDR3 nucleotides: TGTGCCAGCAGTCCTAGGACTAGCGGGGGGATAGATACGCAGTATTTT.

This clonotype was recorded a few times. The gene calls are TRBV12-3 or TRBV12-4 and TRBJ1-5; 7 bases map to TRBD1. V gave up 0 bases and J gave up 8 bases; unmatched junction bases: 7. CDR3 size: 15 residues. As DNA, the CDR3 is TGTGCCAGCAGTTTAGCGCGGGGAGGGGGCGAGCCCCAGCATTTT. This encodes CASSLARGGGEPQHF.

This clonotype was recorded a few times. The chain carries TRBV7-9 and TRBJ2-3; D not certain. The CDR3 spans 15 residues. CDR1 SEHNR and CDR2 FQNEAQ come from the germline V gene (reference sequence). V lost 5 bases and J lost 3, with 15 bases in between. The chain's CDR3 is CASSPVTIYTDTQYF. The CDR3 DNA sequence: TGTGCCAGCAGCCCCGTAACGATATATACAGATACGCAGTATTTT.

On this clonotype itself: The CDR3 carries no conserved terminal phenylalanine or tryptophan, so it likely arises from a read error. The chain carries TRBV27 and TRBJ1-1; tentative D call: TRBD1 (5 bases). Per the germline V gene, CDR1 is MNHEY and CDR2 is SMNVEV (reference sequence). Trimming took 8 bases from V and 2 from J, leaving 12 bases between them. This CDR3 is built from 13 residues. This chain's CDR3 is CASSLGANTEAFL. For the CDR3, the DNA is TGTGCCAGCTCCCTCGGGGCCAACACTGAAGCTTTCCTT.

At least ten counts were recorded for this clonotype. V gene TRBV19 combines with J gene TRBJ1-5; tentatively, D is TRBD1 (6 bases). The CDR3 is 12 amino acids. The V end was cut by 6 bases, the J end by 7 bases, with 10 bases between. Germline CDR1 is LNHDA and CDR2 is SQIVND (reference sequence). CDR3 DNA: TGTGCCAGTAGATCAGGGGTCCAGCCCCAGCATTTT. As protein: CASRSGVQPQHF.

V and J are TRBV11-2 and TRBJ1-1; TRBD1 is a possible D gene (5 bases). CDR3 length: 15 residues. Trimming shortened V by 6 bases and J by 3 bases, and 17 bases separated the two germline ends. Germline V gene lookup returns CDR1 SGHAT and CDR2 FQNNGV. CDR3 protein: CASRKGILPDTEAFF. The CDR3 DNA is TGTGCCAGCAGAAAGGGGATCCTCCCCGACACTGAAGCTTTCTTT.

This clonotype was observed many times. The rearrangement uses TRBV7-8 and TRBJ2-7; possibly TRBD1 for D (6 bases). This CDR3 comprises 12 residues. CDR1 is SGHVS, CDR2 FQNEAQ, per germline. V lost 3 bases and J 6 bases, leaving 9 bases between the germline ends. The CDR3 bases are TGTGCCAGCAGCTTGACAGGTCCCGAGCAGTACTTC. Its protein product is CASSLTGPEQYF.

This chain links TRBV7-9 with TRBJ2-2; 9 bases are a match to TRBD1. Trimming took 8 bases from V and 1 from J; bases not matched to a gene: 8. The CDR3 length is 16 residues. The germline V gene encodes CDR1 SEHNR and CDR2 FQNEAQ (reference sequence). The chain's CDR3 is CASGVPGQGNTGELFF. Here the CDR3 DNA reads TGTGCCAGCGGTGTGCCGGGACAGGGGAACACCGGGGAGCTGTTTTTT.

In this sample, this clonotype turned up many times. The V and J genes are TRBV6-5 and TRBJ1-4; 9 nucleotides match TRBD1. This CDR3 comprises 20 residues. The trim removed 0 bases at V and 4 bases at J, leaving 15 bases unmatched. From germline, CDR1 is MNHEY and CDR2 SVGAGI. The CDR3 is CASSYSTGQGTSWGNEKLFF. In DNA, the CDR3 is TGTGCCAGCAGTTACTCCACGGGACAGGGAACCTCGTGGGGTAATGAAAAACTGTTTTTT.

Many counts were recorded for this clonotype. The chain is built from TRBV6-2 or TRBV6-3 and TRBJ1-1; unclear D gene. Trimming cost V 2 bases and J 0 bases, with 10 bases left between them. CDR3 length equals 15 residues. CDR1 and CDR2 (germline): MNHEY, SVGEGT. CDR3: CASSYPRFLNTEAFF. CDR3 DNA: TGTGCCAGCAGTTACCCCCGATTTTTGAACACTGAAGCTTTCTTT.

With regard to this clonotype: A read error is possible here, since a much larger clone lies one base away. The chain links TRBV11-2 to TRBJ1-1; no definite D call. The germline V gene encodes CDR1 SGHAT and CDR2 FQNNGV. This CDR3 is built from 13 residues. Trimming cost V 5 bases and J 3 bases, with 10 bases left between them. Here the CDR3 reads CASSPISDTEAFF. The DNA of the CDR3 is TGTGCCAGCAGCCCCATATCCGACACTGAAGCTTTCTTT.

This clonotype was observed at least ten times. This chain links TRBV19 with TRBJ2-6; D perhaps matches TRBD1 (5 bases). The CDR3 is 16 amino acids. The V end was cut by 5 bases, the J end by 4 bases, with 15 bases between. Germline loops: CDR1 LNHDA, CDR2 SQIVND (reference sequence). Here the CDR3 reads CASSPRQGFGANVLTF. In nucleotides, the CDR3 is TGTGCCAGTAGTCCGCGGCAGGGATTCGGGGCCAACGTCCTGACTTTC.

V usage is TRBV20-1 and J usage is TRBJ2-7; 11 bases align to TRBD2. V lost 4 bases, J lost 0 bases, and 17 bases stayed unmatched. This CDR3 has 19 amino acids. In germline, CDR1 is DFQATT, CDR2 SNEGSKA (reference sequence). The CDR3 DNA follows: TGCAGTGCTATTCATTCGGGACTAGCGGCCCCCGAAAGCTCCTACGAGCAGTACTTC. This encodes CSAIHSGLAAPESSYEQYF.

The chain employs TRBV3-1 and TRBJ1-1, with unresolved D. The ends were cut back, 1 base at V and 1 base at J, with 16 bases in the middle. The CDR3 runs 17 residues. Germline V lookup: CDR1 LGHDT, CDR2 YNNKEL (reference sequence). CDR3: CASSQGPHEWPNTEAFF. CDR3 DNA sequence: TGTGCCAGCAGCCAAGGTCCCCATGAGTGGCCGAACACTGAAGCTTTCTTT.